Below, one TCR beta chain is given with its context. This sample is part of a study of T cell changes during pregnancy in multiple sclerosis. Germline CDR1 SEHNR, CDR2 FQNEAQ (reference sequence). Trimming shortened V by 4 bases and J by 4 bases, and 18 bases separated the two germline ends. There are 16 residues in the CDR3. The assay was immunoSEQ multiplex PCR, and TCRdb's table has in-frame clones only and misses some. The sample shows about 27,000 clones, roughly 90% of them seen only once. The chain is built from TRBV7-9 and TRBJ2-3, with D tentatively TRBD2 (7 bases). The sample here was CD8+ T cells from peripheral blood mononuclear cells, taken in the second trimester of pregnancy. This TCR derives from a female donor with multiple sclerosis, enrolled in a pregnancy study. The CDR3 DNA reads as TGTGCCAGCAGCTCAGGGGAGGGAAAAATTGCAGATACGCAGTATTTT. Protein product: CASSSGEGKIADTQYF.